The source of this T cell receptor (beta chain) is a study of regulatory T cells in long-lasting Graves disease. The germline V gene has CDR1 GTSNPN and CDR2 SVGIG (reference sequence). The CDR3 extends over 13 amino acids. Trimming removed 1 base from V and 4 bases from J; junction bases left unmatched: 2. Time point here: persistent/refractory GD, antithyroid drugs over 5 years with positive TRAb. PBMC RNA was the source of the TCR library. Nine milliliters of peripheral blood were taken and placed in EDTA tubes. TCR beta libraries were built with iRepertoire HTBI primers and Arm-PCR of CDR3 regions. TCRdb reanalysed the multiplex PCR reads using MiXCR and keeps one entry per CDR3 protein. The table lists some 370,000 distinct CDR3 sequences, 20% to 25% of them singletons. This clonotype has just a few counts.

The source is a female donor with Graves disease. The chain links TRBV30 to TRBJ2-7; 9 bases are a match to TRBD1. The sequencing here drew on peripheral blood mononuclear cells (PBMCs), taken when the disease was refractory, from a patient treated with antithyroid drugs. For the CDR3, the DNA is TGTGCCTGGAGTGGGACAGGGGATTACGAGCAGTACTTC. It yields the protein CAWSGTGDYEQYF.